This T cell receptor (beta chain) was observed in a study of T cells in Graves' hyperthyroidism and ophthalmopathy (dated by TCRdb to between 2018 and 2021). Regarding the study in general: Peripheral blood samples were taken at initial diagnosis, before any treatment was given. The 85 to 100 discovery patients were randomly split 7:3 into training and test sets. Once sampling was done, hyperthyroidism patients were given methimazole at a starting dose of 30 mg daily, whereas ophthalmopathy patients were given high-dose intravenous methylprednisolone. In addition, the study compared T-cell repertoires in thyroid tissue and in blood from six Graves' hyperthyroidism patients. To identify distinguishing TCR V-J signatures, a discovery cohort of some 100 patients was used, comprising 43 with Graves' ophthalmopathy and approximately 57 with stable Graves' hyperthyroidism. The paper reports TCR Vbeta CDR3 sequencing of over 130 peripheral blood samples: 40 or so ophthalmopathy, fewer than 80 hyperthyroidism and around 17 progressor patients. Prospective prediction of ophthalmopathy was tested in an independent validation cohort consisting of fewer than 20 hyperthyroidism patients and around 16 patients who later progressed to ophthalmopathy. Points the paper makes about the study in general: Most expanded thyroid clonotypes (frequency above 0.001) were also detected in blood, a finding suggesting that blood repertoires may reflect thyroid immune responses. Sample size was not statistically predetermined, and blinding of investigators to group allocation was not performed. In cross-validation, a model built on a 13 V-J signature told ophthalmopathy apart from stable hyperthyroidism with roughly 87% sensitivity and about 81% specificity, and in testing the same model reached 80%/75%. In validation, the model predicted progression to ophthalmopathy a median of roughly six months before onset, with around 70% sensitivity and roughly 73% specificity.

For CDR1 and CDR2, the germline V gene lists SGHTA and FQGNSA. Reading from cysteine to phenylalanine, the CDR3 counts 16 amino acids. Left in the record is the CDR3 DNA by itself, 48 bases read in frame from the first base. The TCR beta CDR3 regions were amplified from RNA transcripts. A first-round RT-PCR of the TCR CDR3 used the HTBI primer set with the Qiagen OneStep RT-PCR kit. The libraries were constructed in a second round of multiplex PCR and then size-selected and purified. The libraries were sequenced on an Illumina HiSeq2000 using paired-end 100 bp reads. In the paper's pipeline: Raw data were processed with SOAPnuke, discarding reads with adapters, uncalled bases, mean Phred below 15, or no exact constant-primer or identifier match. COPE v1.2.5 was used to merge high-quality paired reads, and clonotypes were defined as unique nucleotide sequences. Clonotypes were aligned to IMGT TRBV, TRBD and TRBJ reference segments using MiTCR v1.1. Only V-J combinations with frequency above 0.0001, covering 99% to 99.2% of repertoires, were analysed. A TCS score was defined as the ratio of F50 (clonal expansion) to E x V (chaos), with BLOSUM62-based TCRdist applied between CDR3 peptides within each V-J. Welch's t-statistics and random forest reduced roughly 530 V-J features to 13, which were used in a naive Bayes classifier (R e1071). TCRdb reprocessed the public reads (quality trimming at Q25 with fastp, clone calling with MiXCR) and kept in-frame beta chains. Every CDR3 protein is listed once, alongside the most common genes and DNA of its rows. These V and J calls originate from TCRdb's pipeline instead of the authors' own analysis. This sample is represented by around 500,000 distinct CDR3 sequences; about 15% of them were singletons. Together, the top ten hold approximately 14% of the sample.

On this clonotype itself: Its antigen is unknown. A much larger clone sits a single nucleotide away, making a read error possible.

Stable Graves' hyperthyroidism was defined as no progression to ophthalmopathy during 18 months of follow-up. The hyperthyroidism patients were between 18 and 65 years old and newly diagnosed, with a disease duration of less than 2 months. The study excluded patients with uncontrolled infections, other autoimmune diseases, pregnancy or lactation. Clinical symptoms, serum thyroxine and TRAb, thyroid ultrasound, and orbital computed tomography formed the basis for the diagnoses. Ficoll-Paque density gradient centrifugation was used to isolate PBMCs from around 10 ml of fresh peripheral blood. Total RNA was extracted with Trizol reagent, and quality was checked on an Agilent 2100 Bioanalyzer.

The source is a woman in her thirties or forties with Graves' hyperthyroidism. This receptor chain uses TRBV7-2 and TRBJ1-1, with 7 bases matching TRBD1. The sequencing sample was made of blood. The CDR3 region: CASSLASGGLNTETFF. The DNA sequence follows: TGTGCCAGCAGCTTAGCCTCAGGGGGACTGAACACTGAAACTTTCTTT.